The source of this T cell receptor beta chain is a study of response to subunit inactivated influenza vaccine. General observations from the study: With each seasonal influenza vaccination, the authors suggested, few new T cells are recruited.

This clonotype showed up just a few times. Antigen specificity is unknown. V was pared by 7 bases and J by 7 bases, with 20 bases between. This CDR3 spans 14 amino acids. TCRdb independently ran MiXCR on the RT-PCR reads; one entry per CDR3 protein. Of 650,000 to 800,000 distinct CDR3 sequences in the sample, under 20% were seen once. The starting material was PBMCs from blood, obtained around 5 days after vaccination. V is TRBV12-3 or TRBV12-4 and J is TRBJ2-7; D might be TRBD1 (6 bases). The receptor's source is a man aged 45 to 65 who received an inactivated influenza vaccine. The CDR3 protein is CASTLHRDKREQYF. The CDR3, as DNA: TGTGCCAGCACCCTACACCGGGACAAAAGAGAGCAGTACTTC.